A single sample is the source of the 4 T cell receptor beta chains below, sequenced in a study of cytomegalovirus exposure and HLA in healthy donors. The PCR used 60 Vbeta and 13 Jbeta primers. The table came from immunoSEQ multiplex PCR; TCRdb's copy has only in-frame clones and leaves some out. The data hold under 200,000 clones, with 85% observed a single time. The source material was PBMCs. The source is a man aged 30 to 39 in good health and CMV-seropositive.

The chain uses TRBV19 and TRBJ2-5; D call uncertain. The CDR3 totals 14 residues. CDR1 is LNHDA, CDR2 SQIVND, per germline (reference sequence). Trimming took 4 bases from V and 4 from J, leaving 13 bases between them. CDR3 bases: TGTGCCAGTAGTACCTCACGTTCGGGAGAGACCCAGTACTTC. Encoded protein: CASSTSRSGETQYF.

This clone has only a few counts. This chain links TRBV13 with TRBJ1-2; the D gene is possibly TRBD1 (6 bases). CDR3 length: 14 residues. The V end was cut by 5 bases, the J end by 3 bases, with 13 bases between. In germline, CDR1 is PRHDT, CDR2 FYEKMQ (reference sequence). The CDR3 here is CASSPSEGDYGYTF. CDR3 in DNA: TGTGCCAGCAGCCCGTCCGAGGGGGACTATGGCTACACCTTC.

The chain has TRBV19 and TRBJ1-5; D uncertain. The germline gives CDR1 LNHDA, CDR2 SQIVND (reference sequence). V was trimmed by 5 bases and J by 0 bases, leaving 17 bases between them. This CDR3 is built from 17 residues. CDR3 in DNA: TGTGCCAGTAGTGCCTACAGACGTGGATATAGCAATCAGCCCCAGCATTTT. Translated, it gives CASSAYRRGYSNQPQHF.

With regard to this clone: Other DNA sequences in the same sample also yield this CDR3. The V call is TRBV14, the J call TRBJ1-4; D is undetermined. Germline CDR1 and CDR2: SGHDN and FVKESK. Trimming took 1 base from V and 0 from J, leaving 6 bases between them. The CDR3 runs 15 residues. For the CDR3, the DNA is TGTGCCAGCAGCCAAGCTGTAACAACTAATGAAAAACTGTTTTTT. It codes for CASSQAVTTNEKLFF.